These T cell receptor beta chains were read from a single sample in a study of radiotherapy plus CTLA-4 blockade in lung cancer. Sequencing used immunoSEQ multiplex PCR; TCRdb keeps in-frame clones, though not all of them. This table holds more than 75,000 clones, 72% found once. The source was peripheral blood, collected from a patient treated with radiotherapy plus ipilimumab. All receptors come from a human donor with non-small cell lung cancer that progressed on radiotherapy plus ipilimumab. CDR3s include the opening cysteine and the closing phenylalanine or tryptophan. A D gene is named only where the DNA matches it firmly. Not all rows give a size; the values are once, few, many and, for expanded clones, a class.

>-|-|TRBV5-1|TRBJ2-3
TGCGCCAGCAGCTTGGCCGAGGCGACAGATACGCAGTATTTT
CASSLAEATDTQYF
>-|-|TRBV27|TRBJ2-1
TGTGCCAGCAGCCCTGGCGTCTACAATGAGCAGTTCTTC
CASSPGVYNEQFF
>-|-|TRBV19|TRBJ1-3
TGTGCCACTAAGCTGGACCGAAGCTCTGGAAACACCATATATTTT
CATKLDRSSGNTIYF
>few|-|TRBV13|TRBJ2-7
TGTGCCAGCAGCTCGGACTCAGACTACGAGCAGTACTTC
CASSSDSDYEQYF
>-|-|TRBV6-1|TRBJ1-1
TGTGCCAGCAGTTATACAGTGAACACTGAAGCTTTCTTT
CASSYTVNTEAFF
>-|TRBD2|TRBV18|TRBJ2-3
TGTGCCAGCTCACCGCCTAGCGGGAGGATCACAGATACGCAGTATTTT
CASSPPSGRITDTQYF
>once|-|TRBV6-1|TRBJ1-5
TGTGCCAGCAGCCTAGGGGAGTGGGTCAATCAGCCCCAGCATTTT
CASSLGEWVNQPQHF
>-|-|TRBV4-2|TRBJ1-1
TGTGCCAGCAGCCAATGGGACGCCTACACTGAAGCTTTCTTT
CASSQWDAYTEAFF
>-|TRBD1|TRBV4-1|TRBJ1-4
TGCGCCAGCAGCTTATCCGGGACAGGGAATGAAAAACTGTTTTTT
CASSLSGTGNEKLFF
>few|-|TRBV28|TRBJ2-3
TGTGCCAGCAGTTTGGGGGGGGCCCTATATCTTACGGATACGCAGTATTTT
CASSLGGALYLTDTQYF
>-|-|TRBV18|TRBJ2-6
TGTGCCAGCTCACTGGACGCGGAACATTTACAAAGTCGGGCCAACGTCCTGACTTTC
CASSLDAEHLQSRANVLTF
>-|-|TRBV7-9|TRBJ2-1
TGTGCCAGCCTAAGAGGGGGGACTTCTAACAATGAGCAGTTCTTC
CASLRGGTSNNEQFF
>few|-|TRBV28|TRBJ2-1
TGTGCCAGCAGCCGTAGCGGCAGCTACAATGAGCAGTTCTTC
CASSRSGSYNEQFF
>few|-|TRBV7-3|TRBJ2-1
TGTGCCAGCAGCTCCGACTCGAGCTCCTACAATGAGCAGTTCTTC
CASSSDSSSYNEQFF
>-|-|TRBV27|TRBJ2-7
TGTGCCAGCAGTTATGTGGGAGAGGTCGAGCAGTACTTC
CASSYVGEVEQYF
>-|-|TRBV7-2|TRBJ1-5
TGTGCCAGCAGCTTTGGGACAAGGGGAAATCAGCCCCAGCATTTT
CASSFGTRGNQPQHF
>once|-|TRBV28|TRBJ2-3
TGTGCCAGCAGTTTATCCTCACCTATTAGCACAGATACGCAGTATTTT
CASSLSSPISTDTQYF
>-|-|TRBV2|TRBJ2-6
TGTGCCAGCAGTGAAAATGGCAGAGCCGCTCTGGGGGCCAACGTCCTGACTTTC
CASSENGRAALGANVLTF
>-|TRBD1|TRBV4-2|TRBJ1-4
TGTGCCAGCAGCCAGAGGGGGCTCCTGGGTAATGAAAAACTGTTTTTT
CASSQRGLLGNEKLFF
>once|TRBD1|TRBV5-6|TRBJ2-5
TGTGCCAGCAGCTTGGGGACAGGGGGAAGAGAGACCCAGTACTTC
CASSLGTGGRETQYF
>-|TRBD2|TRBV18|TRBJ2-4
TGTGCCAGCTCATCGGGACTAGCGGGGGGCCGTGAAAACATTCAGTACTTC
CASSSGLAGGRENIQYF
>-|-|TRBV2|TRBJ1-3
TGTGCCAGCAGCGGATTCGGCTCTGGAAACACCATATATTTT
CASSGFGSGNTIYF
>-|-|TRBV2|TRBJ2-7
TGTGCCAGCAGTGAGGGGGCAGGGAGCCACCCAGCAAAGCAGTACTTC
CASSEGAGSHPAKQYF
>-|-|TRBV6-1|TRBJ2-3
TGTGCCAGCAGTCCTTGGGGCACAGATACGCAGTATTTT
CASSPWGTDTQYF
>-|-|TRBV6-1|TRBJ2-7
TGTGCCAGCAGTGAAGGTGCGGCGGTCTACGAGCAGTACTTC
CASSEGAAVYEQYF
>-|-|TRBV27|TRBJ2-1
TGTGCCAGCAGTCTGGACACGAGCTCCTACAATGAGCAGTTCTTC
CASSLDTSSYNEQFF
>-|-|TRBV6-5|TRBJ1-6
TGTGCCAGCAGTTACGGTCAAATTCAGAATTCACCCCTCCACTTT
CASSYGQIQNSPLHF
>-|TRBD2|TRBV5-1|TRBJ2-2
TGCGCCAGCAGCTTGGTTAGCGGGGGCGGCACCGGGGAGCTGTTTTTT
CASSLVSGGGTGELFF
>medium-sized|-|TRBV5-3|TRBJ1-2
TGTGCCAGAAGCTTGGAAGTCGGGGGGCCTAACTATGGCTACACCTTC
CARSLEVGGPNYGYTF
>few|TRBD2|TRBV9|TRBJ2-3
TGTGCCAGCAGCTTGGGCGTTCGCGGGGGGGCCGGGGATACGCAGTATTTT
CASSLGVRGGAGDTQYF
>-|-|TRBV28|TRBJ1-5
TGTGCCAGCAGTTCACTAGGTCAGGGTAATCAGCCCCAGCATTTT
CASSSLGQGNQPQHF
>few|-|TRBV6-5|TRBJ2-1
TGTGCCAGCAGTTACTACAGGCGGGATGGTGTGCAGTTCTTC
CASSYYRRDGVQFF
>-|TRBD2|TRBV27|TRBJ2-5
TGTGCCAGCAGGGCTAGCGGGGGCCGCATAAACTTC
CASRASGGRINF
>-|TRBD1|TRBV5-1|TRBJ1-1
TGCGCCAGCAGCTGGGACAGGCAGAGCACTGAAGCTTTCTTT
CASSWDRQSTEAFF
>-|-|TRBV19|TRBJ1-5
TGTGCCACGCGGGAGGTCGCGGTAAGCAATCAGCCCCAGCATTTT
CATREVAVSNQPQHF
>-|-|TRBV19|TRBJ2-1
TGTGCCAGTATGAGCCGTTTAGGGGGAGGGCAAAACAATGAGCAGTTCTTC
CASMSRLGGGQNNEQFF
>-|TRBD1|TRBV28|TRBJ2-1
TGTGCCAGCAGTTCGGCAGGGGGCGGTCGATCCTACAATGAGCAGTTCTTC
CASSSAGGGRSYNEQFF
>-|TRBD1|TRBV9|TRBJ2-1
TGTGCCAGCAGCGTAGAACAGGGGGCGGTTGAGCAGTTCTTC
CASSVEQGAVEQFF
>-|TRBD1|TRBV5-5|TRBJ1-6
TGTGCCAGCAGTTACGACAGGGCGGAATCACCCCTCCACTTT
CASSYDRAESPLHF
>-|TRBD1|TRBV15|TRBJ2-1
TGTGCCACCAGCAGAGAGGGGACAGGGGGGGCCAATGAGCAGTTCTTC
CATSREGTGGANEQFF
>few|TRBD1|TRBV18|TRBJ1-5
TGTGCCAGCTCACACGGGACAGGGGGAAATCAGCCCCAGCATTTT
CASSHGTGGNQPQHF
>-|-|TRBV28|TRBJ1-2
TGTGCCAGCAGTCCCGGGGGGAATAGTGGCTACACCTTC
CASSPGGNSGYTF